These 3 T cell receptor beta chains share one sample of origin, sequenced in a study of CD8 T cells in Susac syndrome. Reverse transcription of about 0.45 to 1 ug RNA was performed with random hexamers. MiXCR was run by TCRdb on the immunoSEQ multiplex PCR reads, yielding one entry per CDR3 protein. The sample has 170,000 or so distinct CDR3 sequences, 95% to 96% seen once. Input material: CD4+ T cells from PBMCs. All receptors come from a human donor with Susac syndrome.

The gene calls are TRBV29-1 and TRBJ2-3; no clear D. V dropped 7 bases and J dropped 0 bases, with 20 bases sitting between them. Germline assignment: CDR1 SQVTM and CDR2 ANQGSEA. CDR3 size: 16 residues. The CDR3 nucleotides are TGCAGCGCGGAACGGGTTGCGCCACGTAGCACAGATACGCAGTATTTT. As protein: CSAERVAPRSTDTQYF.

The genes are TRBV20-1 and TRBJ2-5; D is possibly TRBD1 or TRBD2 (6 bases each). Trimming took off 3 bases at V and 7 bases at J, with 12 bases between the two ends. Germline V gene lookup returns CDR1 DFQATT and CDR2 SNEGSKA (reference sequence). The CDR3 loop spans 12 amino acids. Written as DNA, the CDR3 is TGCAGTGCTAGGGTCGGAGGGGGGACCCAGTACTTC. It encodes CSARVGGGTQYF.

This chain links TRBV27 with TRBJ1-6, with D perhaps TRBD1 (6 bases). Germline CDR1 and CDR2: MNHEY and SMNVEV (reference sequence). This CDR3 is 15 amino acids long. V shed 5 bases and J shed 7 bases, with 15 bases lying between them. In DNA, the CDR3 is TGTGCCAGCAGTACAACAGGGTCTTGGAATTCACCCCTCCACTTT. It is translated as CASSTTGSWNSPLHF.